These T cell receptor beta chains were read from a single sample in a study of T cell responses to AZD1222 COVID-19 vaccine. Some clones are missing from TCRdb's copy, which holds only in-frame ones; the method was immunoSEQ multiplex PCR. The sample holds 90,000 to 120,000 clones; around 91% are singletons and the top ten take around 20%. The sequencing here drew on peripheral blood, taken on day 0 of AZD1222 vaccination. The receptors were gathered from an adult in good health. The CDR3 runs from the conserved cysteine through the conserved F or W. Each record gives: D gene, J gene, V gene, clone size, CDR3 length, CDR3 protein, CDR3 DNA. The D gene is left open where the match is weak. The listing skips clone size in some rows; elsewhere it reads once, few, many or a size class.

>-|TRBJ1-6|TRBV7-8|-|15
CASSLAGERNSPLHF
TGTGCCAGCAGCTTAGCTGGAGAAAGGAATTCACCCCTCCACTTT
>-|TRBJ2-1|TRBV24-1|-|16
CATSVWEVSSYNEQFF
TGTGCCACCAGTGTCTGGGAGGTTAGCTCCTACAATGAGCAGTTCTTC
>-|TRBJ2-3|TRBV7-2|-|14
CASSLFPGTDTQYF
TGTGCCAGCAGTCTTTTTCCGGGCACAGATACGCAGTATTTT
>-|TRBJ1-6|TRBV18|-|15
CASSLKHTGNSPLHF
TGTGCCAGCTCACTGAAACACACGGGTAATTCACCCCTCCACTTT
>-|TRBJ1-5|TRBV7-9|-|16
CASSLGLVSQGEPQHF
TGTGCCAGCAGCTTAGGTTTGGTGTCACAAGGTGAGCCCCAGCATTTT
>-|TRBJ1-4|TRBV6-5|-|15
CASSPRGRETEKLFF
TGTGCCAGCAGTCCAAGAGGCAGGGAGACCGAAAAACTGTTTTTT
>-|TRBJ2-3|TRBV4-3|-|18
CASSQDPSWGDSTDTQYF
TGCGCCAGCAGCCAAGACCCGAGCTGGGGGGATAGCACAGATACGCAGTATTTT
>-|TRBJ1-1|TRBV5-6|-|17
CASSSEPGRLSNTEAFF
TGTGCCAGCAGCTCCGAACCAGGCAGGTTATCGAACACTGAAGCTTTCTTT
>-|TRBJ2-5|TRBV7-7|-|14
CASSLGDQQETQYF
TGTGCCAGCAGCTTAGGGGACCAACAAGAGACCCAGTACTTC
>TRBD2|TRBJ2-4|TRBV5-4|-|17
CASSSGLAGGTKNIQYF
TGTGCCAGCAGCTCGGGACTAGCGGGGGGGACCAAAAACATTCAGTACTTC
>-|TRBJ1-6|TRBV6-5|-|11
CASSYSIALHF
TGTGCCAGCAGTTACTCGATAGCCCTCCACTTT
>-|TRBJ2-7|TRBV30|once|11
CAQKTSYEQYF
TGTGCCCAGAAAACCTCCTACGAGCAGTACTTC
>TRBD1|TRBJ2-5|TRBV30|-|15
CAWSAGTGNQETQYF
TGTGCCTGGAGCGCCGGGACAGGGAACCAAGAGACCCAGTACTTC
>-|TRBJ1-2|TRBV2|-|17
CASRGQVGTRGVYGYTF
TGTGCCAGCAGGGGCCAGGTCGGCACCCGTGGGGTGTATGGCTACACCTTC
>TRBD2|TRBJ2-7|TRBV7-2|-|15
CASRPGLAGGSEQYF
TGTGCCAGCAGACCGGGACTAGCGGGGGGTAGCGAGCAGTACTTC
>-|TRBJ2-3|TRBV11-1|-|15
CASSFARRGTDTQYF
TGTGCCAGCAGCTTCGCACGGCGGGGCACAGATACGCAGTATTTT
>TRBD1|TRBJ2-5|TRBV5-4|-|16
CASSLTLGGPQETQYF
TGTGCCAGCAGCTTGACGCTAGGGGGCCCCCAAGAGACCCAGTACTTC
>-|TRBJ2-3|TRBV11-3|-|16
CASSRGGGASSDTQYF
TGTGCCAGCAGCCGGGGCGGCGGGGCCTCCTCGGATACGCAGTATTTT
>TRBD1|TRBJ1-1|TRBV19|-|13
CASSSRDRVAAFF
TGTGCCAGTAGTTCCCGGGACAGAGTGGCAGCTTTCTTT
>-|TRBJ2-4|TRBV6-1|-|16
CASSDRAAPVKNIQYF
TGTGCCAGCAGTGATCGCGCGGCCCCAGTCAAAAACATTCAGTACTTC
>-|TRBJ1-2|TRBV6-5|few|16
CASSYLRRDGNYGYTF
TGTGCCAGCAGTTACCTTAGGAGGGATGGAAACTATGGCTACACCTTC
>-|TRBJ1-3|TRBV10-2|-|17
CASSPTTPGSSGNTIYF
TGCGCCAGCAGTCCTACCACTCCAGGGAGCTCTGGAAACACCATATATTTT
>-|TRBJ1-1|TRBV6-2/TRBV6-3|-|14
CASSYSGARLEAFF
TGTGCCAGCAGTTACTCAGGGGCCCGATTAGAAGCTTTCTTT
>-|TRBJ1-2|TRBV9|once|14
CASSEGRGGYGYTF
TGTGCCAGCAGCGAGGGCAGGGGAGGCTATGGCTACACCTTC